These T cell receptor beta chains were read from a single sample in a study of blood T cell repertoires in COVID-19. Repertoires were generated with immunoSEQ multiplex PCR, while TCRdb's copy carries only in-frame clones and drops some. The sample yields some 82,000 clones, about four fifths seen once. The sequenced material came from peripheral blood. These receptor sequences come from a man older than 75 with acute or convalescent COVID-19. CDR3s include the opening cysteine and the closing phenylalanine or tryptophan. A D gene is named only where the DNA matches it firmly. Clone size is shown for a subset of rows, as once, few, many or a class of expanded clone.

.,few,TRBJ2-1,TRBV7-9,CASSFGQTYNEQFF,TGTGCCAGCAGCTTTGGACAGACTTACAATGAGCAGTTCTTC
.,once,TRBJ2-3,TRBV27,CASSPRRGDTQYF,TGTGCCAGCAGTCCCCGTAGGGGTGATACGCAGTATTTT
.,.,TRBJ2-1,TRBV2,CASREYNEQFF,TGTGCCAGCAGAGAGTACAATGAGCAGTTCTTC
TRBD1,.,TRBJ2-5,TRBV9,CASSVDRGETQYF,TGTGCCAGCAGCGTAGACAGGGGTGAGACCCAGTACTTC
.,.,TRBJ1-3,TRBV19,CASSERSGNTIYF,TGTGCCAGTTCCGAGAGATCTGGAAACACCATATATTTT
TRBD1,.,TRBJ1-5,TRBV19,CASSSGTGLSQPQHF,TGTGCCAGTAGTTCCGGGACAGGGCTTAGTCAGCCCCAGCATTTT
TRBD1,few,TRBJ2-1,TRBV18,CASSPDRGPGEQFF,TGTGCCAGCTCACCCGACAGGGGGCCGGGAGAACAGTTCTTC
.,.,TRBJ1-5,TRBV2,CASSAQGLFQPQHF,TGTGCCAGCAGTGCTCAGGGATTGTTTCAGCCCCAGCATTTT
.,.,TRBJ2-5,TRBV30,CAWSPRGDEETQYF,TGTGCCTGGAGTCCCCGAGGAGACGAAGAGACCCAGTACTTC
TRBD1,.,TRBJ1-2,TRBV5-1,CASSLEGGSDYGYTF,TGCGCCAGCAGCTTGGAAGGGGGCTCAGACTATGGCTACACCTTC
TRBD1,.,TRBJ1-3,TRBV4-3,CASSQGTGIPSGNTIYF,TGCGCCAGCAGCCAAGGGACAGGAATTCCTTCTGGAAACACCATATATTTT
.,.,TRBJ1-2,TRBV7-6,CASSPETGPNYGYTF,TGTGCCAGCAGCCCGGAGACAGGACCTAACTATGGCTACACCTTC
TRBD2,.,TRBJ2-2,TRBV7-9,CASSLVQLAGGPVPGELFF,TGTGCCAGCAGCTTAGTTCAACTAGCGGGAGGCCCGGTGCCCGGGGAGCTGTTTTTT
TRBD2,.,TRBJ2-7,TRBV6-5,CASSYSGGSTYEQYF,TGTGCCAGCAGTTACTCGGGCGGGAGCACGTACGAGCAGTACTTC
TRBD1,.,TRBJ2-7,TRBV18,CASSPSRTGTYEQYF,TGTGCCAGCTCACCTTCCAGGACAGGGACCTACGAGCAGTACTTC
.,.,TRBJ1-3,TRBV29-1,CSVGHSGNTIYF,TGCAGCGTTGGACACTCTGGAAACACCATATATTTT
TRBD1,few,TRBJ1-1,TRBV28,CASSSGQGHTEAFF,TGTGCCAGCAGCTCCGGACAGGGCCACACTGAAGCTTTCTTT
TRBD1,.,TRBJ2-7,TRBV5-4,CASSIQGIYEQYF,TGTGCCAGCAGCATACAGGGGATTTACGAGCAGTACTTC
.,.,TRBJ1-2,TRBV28,CASSADIWLYGYTF,TGTGCCAGCAGTGCGGACATTTGGCTCTATGGCTACACCTTC
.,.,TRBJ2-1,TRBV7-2,CASSWGRSSYNEQFF,TGTGCCAGCAGCTGGGGGCGCTCCTCCTACAATGAGCAGTTCTTC
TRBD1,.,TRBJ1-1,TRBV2,CASSQQGSTEAFF,TGTGCCAGCAGTCAACAGGGGAGTACTGAAGCTTTCTTT
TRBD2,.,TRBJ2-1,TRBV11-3,CASTLGRGASGSSYNEQFF,TGTGCCAGCACCTTAGGTAGGGGGGCTAGCGGGAGCTCCTACAATGAGCAGTTCTTC
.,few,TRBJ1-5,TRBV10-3,CAISRDSGNQPQHF,TGTGCCATCAGTCGGGATTCAGGCAATCAGCCCCAGCATTTT
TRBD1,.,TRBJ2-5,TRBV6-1,CASSEQQGSYQETQYF,TGTGCCAGCAGTGAACAACAGGGGTCATACCAAGAGACCCAGTACTTC
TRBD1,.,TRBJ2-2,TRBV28,CASSWLRTGAVGELFF,TGTGCCAGCAGTTGGTTAAGGACAGGGGCGGTCGGGGAGCTGTTTTTT
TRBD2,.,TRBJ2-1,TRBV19,CASRTSGIYNEQFF,TGTGCCAGTAGGACTAGCGGGATATACAATGAGCAGTTCTTC
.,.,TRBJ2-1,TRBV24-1,CATSDYRAGTYNEQFF,TGTGCCACCAGTGATTATAGGGCAGGGACCTACAATGAGCAGTTCTTC
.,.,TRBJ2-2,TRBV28,CAITKGARGTGELFF,TGTGCCATCACAAAGGGGGCGCGGGGCACCGGGGAGCTGTTTTTT
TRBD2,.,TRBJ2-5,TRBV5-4,CASSLATSGTQETQYF,TGTGCCAGCAGCTTGGCGACTAGCGGAACGCAAGAGACCCAGTACTTC
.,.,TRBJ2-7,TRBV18,CASSSSGLQGQYF,TGTGCCAGCTCCAGTAGCGGCCTACAAGGGCAGTACTTC
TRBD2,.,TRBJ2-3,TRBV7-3,CASSSRLAGNTDTQYF,TGTGCCAGCAGCTCCAGACTAGCGGGGAACACAGATACGCAGTATTTT
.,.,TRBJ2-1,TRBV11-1,CASSPRVNEQFF,TGTGCCAGCAGCCCCCGGGTGAATGAGCAGTTCTTC
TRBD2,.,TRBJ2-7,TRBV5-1,CASSSLGRAVSSYEQYF,TGCGCCAGCAGCTCCCTCGGGAGGGCAGTTAGCTCCTACGAGCAGTACTTC
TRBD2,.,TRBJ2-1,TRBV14,CASSQVPSGSTGNEQFF,TGTGCCAGCAGCCAAGTCCCCAGCGGGAGTACGGGGAATGAGCAGTTCTTC
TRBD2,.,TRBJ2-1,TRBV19,CASRTSGSRYNEQFF,TGTGCCAGTAGGACTAGCGGGAGCCGTTACAATGAGCAGTTCTTC
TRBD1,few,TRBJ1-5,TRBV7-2,CASSEQGASYQPQHF,TGTGCCAGCAGTGAACAGGGGGCCTCGTATCAGCCCCAGCATTTT
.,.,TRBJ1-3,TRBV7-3,CASSLGGGAGNTIYF,TGTGCCAGCAGCTTAGGCGGGGGAGCTGGAAACACCATATATTTT
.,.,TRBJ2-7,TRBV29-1,CSVGAGGYEQYF,TGCAGCGTGGGGGCAGGCGGCTACGAGCAGTACTTC
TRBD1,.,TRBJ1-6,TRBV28,CASRITGGNSPLHF,TGTGCCAGCAGAATCACAGGGGGGAATTCACCCCTCCACTTT
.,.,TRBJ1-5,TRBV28,CASSSLPGVSNQPQHF,TGTGCCAGCAGTTCTTTGCCGGGGGTGAGCAATCAGCCCCAGCATTTT
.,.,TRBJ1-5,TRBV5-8,CASSLIEDQPQHF,TGTGCCAGCAGCTTGATTGAGGATCAGCCCCAGCATTTT
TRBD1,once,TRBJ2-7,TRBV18,CASSPWDRGPVEQYF,TGTGCCAGCTCCCCATGGGACAGGGGGCCGGTCGAGCAGTACTTC
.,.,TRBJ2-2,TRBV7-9,CASSPSGLRGTGELFF,TGTGCCAGCAGCCCCTCAGGTCTTCGTGGCACCGGGGAGCTGTTTTTT
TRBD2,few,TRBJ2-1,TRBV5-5,CASSFGLAGYNEQFF,TGTGCCAGCAGCTTTGGACTAGCGGGCTACAATGAGCAGTTCTTC
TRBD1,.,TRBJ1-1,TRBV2,CASSKQGSGNTEAFF,TGTGCCAGCAGTAAACAGGGGTCTGGGAACACTGAAGCTTTCTTT
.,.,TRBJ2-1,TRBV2,CASRAQNRPYNEQFF,TGTGCCAGCCGAGCACAGAACAGGCCCTACAATGAGCAGTTCTTC
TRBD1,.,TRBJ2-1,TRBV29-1,CSVEDRGDEQFF,TGCAGCGTTGAGGACAGGGGAGATGAGCAGTTCTTC
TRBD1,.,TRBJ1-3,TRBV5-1,CASSFTTGGAGGNTIYF,TGCGCCAGCAGCTTTACTACAGGGGGCGCGGGTGGAAACACCATATATTTT